The TCR beta chain described here comes from a study of cytomegalovirus exposure and HLA in healthy donors. The CDR3 runs 15 residues. Per the germline V gene, CDR1 is MNHEY and CDR2 is SVGAGI. Trimming removed 2 bases at V and 4 bases at J, with 12 bases between. Researchers ran the PCR with 60 Vbeta and 13 Jbeta primers. Generated by immunoSEQ multiplex PCR, the TCRdb table keeps only in-frame clones and is missing some. The data contain about 140,000 clones, approximately 78% of them singletons. Sequencing was done on a sample of PBMCs. The receptor was isolated from a man in his late teens or twenties in good health and CMV-seropositive. The chain employs TRBV6-5 and TRBJ1-5, with D unclear. The CDR3: CASSYRLDGNQPQHF. CDR3 nucleotides: TGTGCCAGCAGTTACCGACTAGACGGTAATCAGCCCCAGCATTTT.